This T cell receptor (beta chain) appears in the sequencing data of a study of blood T cell repertoires in COVID-19. Whole-study context: Sources were T cells, B-cell-depleted T cells, or PBMCs; the material itself was cDNA or gDNA.

The table came from immunoSEQ multiplex PCR; TCRdb's copy has only in-frame clones and leaves some out. The sample gives 190,000 or so clones, roughly nine tenths of which show up once; 0.7% to 0.8% is in the top ten. Trimming took off 3 bases at V and 4 bases at J, with 13 bases between the two ends. The CDR3 runs 15 residues. The germline V gene encodes CDR1 KGHSH and CDR2 LQKENI. This TCR came from a woman aged 70 to 79 with acute or convalescent COVID-19. The sample was peripheral blood. The chain couples TRBV18 to TRBJ1-3; D remains ambiguous. CDR3 coding DNA: TGTGCCAGCTCACCCGAGTCCGGGATAGGAAACACCATATATTTT. Its protein is CASSPESGIGNTIYF.